What follows describes a single T cell receptor beta chain. V lost 5 bases and J 6 bases, leaving 19 bases between the germline ends. The CDR3 spans 15 residues. Germline values: CDR1 SGHVS, CDR2 FQNEAQ. The data stem from a study of T cell responses to AZD1222 COVID-19 vaccine. TCRdb keeps only in-frame clones here, not all; method: immunoSEQ multiplex PCR. The sample records around 180,000 clones, almost 95% being singletons. The sample was peripheral blood, taken on day 0 of AZD1222 vaccination. The origin of this receptor is an adult in good health. The chain carries TRBV7-8 and TRBJ2-5; perhaps TRBD2 as D (6 bases). In DNA, the CDR3 is TGTGCCAGCAGCCGGGATCCGGGACTTGGAAAGACCCAGTACTTC. The encoded protein is CASSRDPGLGKTQYF.